The 20 T cell receptor beta chains listed next were all sequenced from one sample in a study of blood T cell repertoires in COVID-19. Assay used: immunoSEQ multiplex PCR; TCRdb lists only in-frame clones, some missing. The table has about 150,000 clones, 76% seen once; the top ten hold less than 4.5%. The sequenced sample consisted of peripheral blood. The receptors shown here come from a woman of 80 years or more with acute or convalescent COVID-19.

This clone has only one observation. V is TRBV28 and J is TRBJ2-7; TRBD2 aligns across 7 bases. The germline V gene encodes CDR1 MDHEN and CDR2 SYDVKM. The CDR3 sequence is 15 residues long. Germline trimming cut 6 bases from V and 0 bases from J; bases unmatched to any gene: 8. CDR3 coding DNA: TGTGCCAGCAGCACCTCTAGCGGAGCCTCCTACGAGCAGTACTTC. Its translation is CASSTSSGASYEQYF.

V is TRBV19 and J is TRBJ1-2; D may be TRBD1 (6 bases). CDR3 length: 15 amino acids. V lost 4 bases to trimming and J lost 0 bases, with 12 bases between them. Germline lookup yields CDR1 LNHDA and CDR2 SQIVND (reference sequence). The CDR3 coding sequence is TGTGCCAGTAGTACCACTTGGACAGCTAACTATGGCTACACCTTC. Residues: CASSTTWTANYGYTF.

Here the CDR3 reads CASSPGHWGTEAFF. The CDR3 nucleotides read TGTGCCAGCAGCCCGGGACATTGGGGCACTGAAGCTTTCTTT. V gene TRBV5-6 combines with J gene TRBJ1-1; D is possibly TRBD1 (6 bases). V lost 4 bases, J lost 4 bases, and 14 bases lay in between. The CDR3 totals 14 residues. Looked up from germline, CDR1 is SGHDT and CDR2 is YYEEEE.

V gene TRBV7-2 combines with J gene TRBJ1-2; 7 positions match TRBD1. The CDR3 is made up of 14 amino acids. From germline, CDR1 is SGHTA and CDR2 FQGNSA. J lost 7 bases, V lost 0 bases, and 5 bases had no gene match. The CDR3 nucleotides read TGTGCCAGCAGCTTAGCCCCGACAGGGAGTGGCTACACCTTC. This encodes CASSLAPTGSGYTF.

The chain recombines TRBV2 with TRBJ1-1; 7 bases are shared with TRBD1. Looked up from germline, CDR1 is SNHLY and CDR2 is FYNNEI. The ends lost 6 bases at V and 6 bases at J; junction bases unmatched: 13. The CDR3 extends over 15 amino acids. The CDR3 region has the DNA TGTGCCAGCAGGAGTCAGACCACAGGGGTTGCTGAAGCTTTCTTT. Encoded protein: CASRSQTTGVAEAFF.

This clone was detected once. V usage is TRBV12-5 and J usage is TRBJ1-1; D gene ambiguous. CDR1 is LGHNT, CDR2 FRNRAP, per germline. The CDR3 contains 18 residues. Trimming left V 1 base short and J 1 base short, with 19 bases between. CDR3 nucleotide sequence: TGTGCTAGTGGTTTGGATTTAACAGCAGACGATTGGAACACTGAAGCTTTCTTT. Translating gives CASGLDLTADDWNTEAFF.

The J gene is TRBJ2-3, the V gene TRBV18, with TRBD2 matching 7 bases. The ends lost 2 bases at V and 2 bases at J; junction bases unmatched: 4. Germline V gives CDR1 KGHSH, CDR2 LQKENI. The CDR3 covers 15 residues. DNA for the CDR3: TGTGCCAGCTCACCAGCTAGCGGCAACACAGATACGCAGTATTTT. This translates into CASSPASGNTDTQYF.

This clone appeared a few times. The J gene is TRBJ2-1, the V gene TRBV11-2; tentatively, D is TRBD1 (6 bases). The CDR3 is 14 amino acids. Germline CDR1 is SGHAT and CDR2 is FQNNGV. Trimming removed 6 bases from V and 8 bases from J, with 17 bases in between. CDR3 protein: CASSTSRDIYEQFF. CDR3 sequence (DNA): TGTGCCAGCAGTACCTCCCGGGACATCTATGAGCAGTTCTTC.

The CDR3 DNA reads TGTGCCAGCAGCTTAGCGTTGATAGCGGGGGGCCTTCCGCAAGAGACCCAGTACTTC. Protein sequence: CASSLALIAGGLPQETQYF. J is TRBJ2-5 and V is TRBV7-2; TRBD2 matches at 10 bases. The germline CDR1 and CDR2 sequences are SGHTA and FQGNSA. There are 19 residues in the CDR3. The J segment lost 2 bases and the V segment lost 0 bases, leaving 12 bases of the junction unmatched.

The chain is built from TRBV6-5 and TRBJ2-7, with D possibly matching TRBD2 (5 bases). The CDR3 extends over 11 amino acids. Germline values: CDR1 MNHEY, CDR2 SVGAGI. With 6 bases removed from V and 5 bases from J, the gap between germline ends came to 8 bases. The CDR3 bases are TGTGCCAGCAGCCGGGGTGACGAGCAGTACTTC. Protein sequence: CASSRGDEQYF.

The DNA of the CDR3 is TGCGCCAGCAGCTTGTCAGACAGGACCTACGAGCAGTACTTC. This codes for CASSLSDRTYEQYF. The chain joins TRBV5-1 to TRBJ2-7, with D possibly matching TRBD1 (6 bases). Germline loops: CDR1 SGHRS, CDR2 YFSETQ. This CDR3 is built from 14 residues. Trimming removed 1 base at V and 2 bases at J, with 10 bases between.

This clone showed up just a few times. The chain has TRBV5-6 and TRBJ1-2, with 10 bases identical to TRBD1. The germline V gene encodes CDR1 SGHDT and CDR2 YYEEEE. V lost 4 bases, J lost 6 bases, and 12 bases stayed unmatched. The CDR3 extends over 16 amino acids. The CDR3 DNA reads as TGTGCCAGCAGCGCCTCCGGGACAGGGGTTAGAGATGGCTACACCTTC. Amino acid sequence: CASSASGTGVRDGYTF.

V gene TRBV10-1 combines with J gene TRBJ2-1; TRBD2 matches at 8 bases. Germline values: CDR1 WNHNN, CDR2 SYGVQD (reference sequence). The CDR3 has 17 residues. V trimming: 0 bases; J trimming: 2 bases; junction bases outside the gene matches: 6. CDR3 nucleotides: TGCGCCAGCAGTGAGTCTGGGCTAGCGGGTACCTACAATGAGCAGTTCTTC. It yields the protein CASSESGLAGTYNEQFF.

This sequence joins TRBV12-3 or TRBV12-4 and TRBJ1-5, with D possibly TRBD1 on 5 matching bases. This CDR3 comprises 12 residues. Trimming removed 3 bases from V and 10 bases from J, with 10 bases in between. CDR3 bases: TGTGCCAGCAGTTTCTTAGGACAACCCCAGCATTTT. It codes for CASSFLGQPQHF.

This clone has just a few counts. The CDR3 spells CASSVTSSGSSYEQYF. The DNA for the CDR3 is TGTGCCAGCAGCGTTACGTCTAGCGGGAGCTCCTACGAGCAGTACTTC. The chain carries TRBV9 and TRBJ2-7; 10 bases align to TRBD2. Germline CDR1 and CDR2: SGDLS and YYNGEE. The CDR3 runs 16 residues. The V gene end was trimmed by 2 bases and the J gene end by 0 bases; junction bases not matched to a gene: 5. The full variable domain, its missing parts supplied by reference TRBV9 and TRBJ2-7, is DSGVTQTPKHLITATGQRVTLRCSPRSGDLSVYWYQQSLDQGLQFLIQYYNGEERAKGNILERFSAQQFPDLHSELNLSSLELGDSALYFCASSVTSSGSSYEQYFGPGTRLTVT.

J is TRBJ2-7 and V is TRBV6-5; TRBD2 might be the D (6 bases). Trimming removed 5 bases from V and 3 bases from J, with 17 bases in between. The CDR3 is made up of 15 amino acids. Looked up from germline, CDR1 is MNHEY and CDR2 is SVGAGI. The CDR3 loop reads CASSPQERVLYEQYF. The DNA for the CDR3 is TGTGCCAGCAGTCCCCAGGAGCGGGTCCTCTACGAGCAGTACTTC.

The J gene is TRBJ1-2, the V gene TRBV6-5; D remains ambiguous. The length of the CDR3 is 14 residues. In germline, CDR1 is MNHEY, CDR2 SVGAGI. V shed 5 bases and J shed 5 bases, with 15 bases lying between them. The CDR3 is CASSTLGRGYGYTF. In nucleotides, the CDR3 is TGTGCCAGCAGTACCCTGGGCCGGGGATATGGCTACACCTTC.

This rearrangement joins TRBV7-2 to TRBJ2-3; 11 positions match TRBD2. The CDR3 length is 17 residues. Germline V CDR1 and CDR2: SGHTA, FQGNSA. The ends lost 1 base at V and 3 bases at J; junction bases unmatched: 6. CDR3 protein: CASSLGLAGWGTDTQYF. Written as DNA, the CDR3 is TGTGCCAGCAGCTTAGGACTAGCGGGGTGGGGGACAGATACGCAGTATTTT.

The V and J genes are TRBV29-1 and TRBJ2-5; TRBD1 agrees at 11 bases. The CDR3 totals 15 residues. Germline V CDR1 and CDR2: SQVTM, ANQGSEA. J was trimmed by 3 bases and V by 4 bases; bases with no gene match: 7. The CDR3 sequence is CSVATPGQGEETQYF. CDR3 in DNA: TGCAGCGTTGCCACTCCGGGACAGGGGGAAGAGACCCAGTACTTC.

This chain uses TRBV30 with TRBJ1-2, with TRBD1 as a possible D gene (6 bases). Germline-derived CDR1 and CDR2 are GTSNPN and SVGIG (reference sequence). CDR3 length equals 14 residues. Trimming took off 2 bases at V and 2 bases at J, with 12 bases between the two ends. CDR3 in amino acids: CAWSIYRVNYGYTF. CDR3 nucleotides: TGTGCCTGGAGTATCTACAGGGTGAACTATGGCTACACCTTC.